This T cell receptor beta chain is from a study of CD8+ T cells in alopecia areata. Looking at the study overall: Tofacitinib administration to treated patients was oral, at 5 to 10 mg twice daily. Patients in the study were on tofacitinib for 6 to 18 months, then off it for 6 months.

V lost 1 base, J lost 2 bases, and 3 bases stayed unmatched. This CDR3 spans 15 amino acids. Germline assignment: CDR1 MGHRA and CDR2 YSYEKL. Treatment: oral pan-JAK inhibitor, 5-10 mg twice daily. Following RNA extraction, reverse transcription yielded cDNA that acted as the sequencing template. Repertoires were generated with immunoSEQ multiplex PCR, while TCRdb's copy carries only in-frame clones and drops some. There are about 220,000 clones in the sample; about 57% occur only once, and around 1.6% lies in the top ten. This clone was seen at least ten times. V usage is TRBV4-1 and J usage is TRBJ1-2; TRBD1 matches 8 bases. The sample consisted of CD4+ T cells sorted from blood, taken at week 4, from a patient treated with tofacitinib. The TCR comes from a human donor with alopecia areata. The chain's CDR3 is CASSQVDRENYGYTF. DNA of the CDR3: TGCGCCAGCAGCCAAGTGGACAGGGAGAACTATGGCTACACCTTC.